The next 8 T cell receptor beta chains were all read from a single sample in a study of fetal regulatory T cell absence and autoimmunity. Clones were read by immunoSEQ multiplex PCR, and TCRdb kept only the in-frame ones, dropping some. This sample yields 46,000 or so clones, of which about four fifths are seen a single time; about 0.41% belongs to the top ten. The specimen was cord blood. The receptors originated from a newborn boy with IPEX syndrome.

This clone was detected a few times. The DNA of the CDR3 is TGTGCTAGTGGTTGGGACAGGCTCTACGAGCAGTACTTC. This encodes CASGWDRLYEQYF. The chain recombines TRBV12-5 with TRBJ2-7, with TRBD1 matching over 8 bases. The CDR3 is 13 amino acids. Germline V lookup: CDR1 LGHNT, CDR2 FRNRAP. V gave up 4 bases and J gave up 3 bases; unmatched junction bases: 2. The variable domain in full, completed from reference TRBV12-5 and TRBJ2-7, reads DARVTQTPRHKVTEMGQEVTMRCQPILGHNTVFWYRQTMMQGLELLAYFRNRAPLDDSGMPKDRFSAEMPDATLATLKIQPSEPRDSAVYFCASGWDRLYEQYFGPGTRLTVT.

The chain combines TRBV20-1 with TRBJ2-1; 8 bases are shared with TRBD2. Germline V gene lookup returns CDR1 DFQATT and CDR2 SNEGSKA (reference sequence). This CDR3 is built from 11 residues. The trim removed 6 bases at V and 6 bases at J, leaving 1 base unmatched. CDR3 nucleotides: TGCAGTGCGGCGGGAGGCAATGAGCAGTTCTTC. This translates into CSAAGGNEQFF.

The chain links TRBV13 to TRBJ1-1; 7 positions match TRBD1. In germline, CDR1 is PRHDT, CDR2 FYEKMQ (reference sequence). This CDR3 is 14 amino acids long. The junction had 3 bases not matched to a gene; V was cut back by 5 bases and J by 0 bases. Written as DNA, the CDR3 is TGTGCCAGCAGCCCAGACAGGGTGAACACTGAAGCTTTCTTT. Its translation is CASSPDRVNTEAFF.

The chain combines TRBV27 with TRBJ1-2; 11 bases map to TRBD1. The trim removed 5 bases at V and 8 bases at J, leaving 1 base unmatched. CDR1 and CDR2 (germline): MNHEY, SMNVEV (reference sequence). CDR3 length equals 12 residues. The CDR3 reads CASSRTGGGYTF. For the CDR3, the DNA is TGTGCCAGCAGTAGGACAGGGGGCGGCTACACCTTC.

The chain employs TRBV4-1 and TRBJ2-7; D not resolved. The CDR3 spans 12 residues. Germline V CDR1 and CDR2: MGHRA, YSYEKL. V lost 3 bases and J lost 4, with 7 bases in between. The DNA of the CDR3 is TGCGCCAGCAGCCACCCAGGTTACGAGCAGTACTTC. Its protein is CASSHPGYEQYF.

The chain uses TRBV14 and TRBJ2-7, with unresolved D. The CDR3 length is 16 residues. The V and J ends lost 1 base and 3 bases respectively, with 16 bases between them. Germline CDR1 and CDR2: SGHDN and FVKESK. The CDR3 DNA follows: TGTGCCAGCAGCCAAGCTAGTTACCAGACTGTCTACGAGCAGTACTTC. Translated: CASSQASYQTVYEQYF.

V is TRBV7-9 and J is TRBJ2-1, with a weak D call TRBD1 (5 bases). The CDR3 has 16 amino acids. Trimming removed 1 base from V and 0 bases from J, with 10 bases in between. Germline V gene data show CDR1 as SEHNR and CDR2 as FQNEAQ (reference sequence). CDR3 bases: TGTGCCAGCAGCTTAGAGGGGTGGAGCTCCTACAATGAGCAGTTCTTC. Its translation is CASSLEGWSSYNEQFF.

The rearrangement joins TRBV12-5 to TRBJ2-1; 11 bases are shared with TRBD2. This CDR3 spans 14 amino acids. V lost 0 bases and J lost 8; bases outside the gene matches: 0. The germline gives CDR1 LGHNT, CDR2 FRNRAP. The CDR3 region has the DNA TGTGCTAGTGGTTTGGTACTAGCGGGAGATGAGCAGTTCTTC. Translated: CASGLVLAGDEQFF. The full variable domain, with the rest looked up from reference TRBV12-5 and TRBJ2-1, is DARVTQTPRHKVTEMGQEVTMRCQPILGHNTVFWYRQTMMQGLELLAYFRNRAPLDDSGMPKDRFSAEMPDATLATLKIQPSEPRDSAVYFCASGLVLAGDEQFFGPGTRLTVL.